Sequencing of this T cell receptor beta chain was carried out in a study of CD8 T cells in Susac syndrome. Study as a whole: The sequenced Susac syndrome patients included about six who had clinically active disease and fewer than ten who were in remission. Study findings and constraints: Clonal expansion did not appear in Susac syndrome CD4+ T cell repertoires.

Patients with Susac syndrome met diagnostic criteria defined recently for definite or probable disease. The CDR3 length is 15 residues. Trimming took off 6 bases at V and 4 bases at J, with 18 bases between the two ends. CDR1 and CDR2 from the germline V gene are LNHNV and YYDKDF (reference sequence). RNA totalling about 0.45 to 1 ug underwent reverse transcription with random hexamers. TCRdb called the immunoSEQ multiplex PCR reads again in MiXCR, with one record for every CDR3 protein. This table holds 55,000 to 80,000 distinct CDR3 sequences, around 93% found once. On this clonotype itself: Its antigen remains unidentified.

The sequencing sample was made of CD4+ T cells from PBMCs. The chain uses TRBV15 and TRBJ1-2, with a weak D call TRBD1 (6 bases). This TCR derives from a human donor with Susac syndrome. The CDR3: CATSGAGATIYGYTF. The CDR3 DNA reads as TGTGCCACCAGTGGGGCGGGGGCTACTATCTATGGCTACACCTTC.